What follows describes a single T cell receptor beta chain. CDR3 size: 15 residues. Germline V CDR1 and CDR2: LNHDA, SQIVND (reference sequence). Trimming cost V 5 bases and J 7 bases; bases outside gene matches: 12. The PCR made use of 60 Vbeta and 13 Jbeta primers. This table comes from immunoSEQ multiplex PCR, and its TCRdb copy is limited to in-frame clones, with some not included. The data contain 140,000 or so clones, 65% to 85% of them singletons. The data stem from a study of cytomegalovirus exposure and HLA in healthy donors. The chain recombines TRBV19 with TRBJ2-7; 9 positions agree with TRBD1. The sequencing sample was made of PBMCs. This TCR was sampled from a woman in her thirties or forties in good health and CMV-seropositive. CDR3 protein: CASSRAGTGLGEQYF. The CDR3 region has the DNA TGTGCCAGTAGTCGCGCCGGGACAGGGCTCGGGGAGCAGTACTTC.